Listed here are 9 T cell receptor beta chains from one sample, sequenced in a study of T-cell reconstitution after alpha-beta-depleted transplantation in children. Library preparation (for TCRbeta) was performed with unique molecular identifiers. MiXCR, applied by TCRdb to the PCR reads, yields one record per CDR3 protein. The sample yields about 90,000 distinct CDR3 sequences, around 15% seen once. The source material was PBMCs, mostly from graft donor cells, sampled 180 days after TCRalphabeta/CD19-depleted stem cell transplant. These receptors were obtained from a male patient aged 2-10 years who had a stem cell transplant for acute lymphoblastic leukemia, so the T cells may come from the graft donor.

The J gene is TRBJ2-7, the V gene TRBV10-3, with 10 bases fitting TRBD1. The V gene's germline CDR1 is ENHRY and CDR2 SYGVKD. Trimming at V came to 6 bases and at J to 0 bases, leaving 5 bases not matched to a gene. The CDR3 covers 15 residues. DNA for the CDR3: TGTGCCATCAGCAGGGGGACAGGGGACTCCTACGAGCAGTACTTC. As protein: CAISRGTGDSYEQYF.

This clonotype was counted many times. The chain combines TRBV7-2 with TRBJ1-6, with D maybe TRBD1 (5 bases). Germline CDR1 SGHTA, CDR2 FQGNSA. The length of the CDR3 is 15 residues. Deletions cut 6 bases from V and 7 bases from J, with 16 bases between. CDR3 sequence (DNA): TGTGCCAGCAGAACGGCCGGGACTGCGAATTCACCCCTCCACTTT. This sequence encodes CASRTAGTANSPLHF.

The sample holds a few counts of this clonotype. The rearrangement links TRBV7-8 to TRBJ2-3; perhaps TRBD2 as D (5 bases). Trimming stripped 1 base from V and 4 bases from J, with 15 bases between. The CDR3 consists of 16 residues. Germline V CDR1 and CDR2: SGHVS, FQNEAQ. The CDR3 DNA is TGTGCCAGCAGCTTAGGAGCGGAACCTCACCCAGATACGCAGTATTTT. Its translation is CASSLGAEPHPDTQYF. Filled out from reference TRBV7-8 and TRBJ2-3, the complete variable domain reads GAGVSQSPRYKVAKRGQDVALRCDPISGHVSLFWYQQALGQGPEFLTYFQNEAQLDKSGLPSDRFFAERPEGSVSTLKIQRTQQEDSAVYLCASSLGAEPHPDTQYFGPGTRLTVL.

V is TRBV6-6 and J is TRBJ2-1; no clear D gene. Germline CDR1 reads MNHNY; CDR2 reads SVGAGI (reference sequence). The CDR3 consists of 13 residues. V lost 2 bases to trimming and J lost 3 bases, with 5 bases between them. CDR3: CASSYDHYNEQFF. The DNA of the CDR3 is TGTGCCAGCAGTTACGATCACTACAATGAGCAGTTCTTC.

This clonotype showed up just a few times. The genes are TRBV20-1 and TRBJ2-1; the D gene could be TRBD1 or TRBD2 (7 bases each). This CDR3 has 13 residues. CDR1 is DFQATT, CDR2 SNEGSKA, per germline (reference sequence). The CDR3, as DNA: TGCAGCCAGGGGGGGGCCCTTGGCAATGAGCAGTTCTTC. Translation: CSQGGALGNEQFF.

The sample holds a few counts of this clonotype. The chain links TRBV7-9 to TRBJ1-5; unclear D gene. Trimming took off 1 base at V and 3 bases at J, with 10 bases between the two ends. The CDR3 has 15 amino acids. Germline-derived CDR1 and CDR2 are SEHNR and FQNEAQ (reference sequence). For the CDR3, the DNA is TGTGCCAGCAGCTTAGACGGGTGGAACAATCAGCCCCAGCATTTT. Translation gives CASSLDGWNNQPQHF.

V gene TRBV5-1 combines with J gene TRBJ2-1; TRBD1 matches 11 bases. The CDR3 length is 16 residues. Trimming took 4 bases from V and 6 from J; bases not matched to a gene: 9. Germline assignment: CDR1 SGHRS and CDR2 YFSETQ. CDR3 sequence reads: CASSAVGGTGGNEQFF. As DNA, the CDR3 is TGCGCCAGCAGCGCCGTCGGGGGGACAGGGGGCAATGAGCAGTTCTTC. The whole variable domain, remainder taken from reference TRBV5-1 and TRBJ2-1, is KAGVTQTPRYLIKTRGQQVTLSCSPISGHRSVSWYQQTPGQGLQFLFEYFSETQRNKGNFPGRFSGRQFSNSRSEMNVSTLELGDSALYLCASSAVGGTGGNEQFFGPGTRLTVL.

The table lists this clonotype with many counts. The chain couples TRBV5-1 to TRBJ2-7; tentatively, D is TRBD1 (5 bases). This CDR3 contains 13 residues. The ends were cut back, 1 base at V and 1 base at J, with 6 bases in the middle. CDR1 and CDR2 (germline): SGHRS, YFSETQ. CDR3 residues: CASSLQGSYEQYF. CDR3 coding DNA: TGCGCCAGCAGCTTGCAGGGTTCCTACGAGCAGTACTTC.

The chain employs TRBV7-9 and TRBJ1-4; D remains ambiguous. This CDR3 has 14 amino acids. Germline CDR1 reads SEHNR; CDR2 reads FQNEAQ (reference sequence). The V gene lost 2 bases and the J gene lost 3 bases, with 7 bases spanning the gap. The CDR3 reads CASSLREPNEKLFF. Written as DNA, the CDR3 is TGTGCCAGCAGCTTAAGGGAACCTAATGAAAAACTGTTTTTT.